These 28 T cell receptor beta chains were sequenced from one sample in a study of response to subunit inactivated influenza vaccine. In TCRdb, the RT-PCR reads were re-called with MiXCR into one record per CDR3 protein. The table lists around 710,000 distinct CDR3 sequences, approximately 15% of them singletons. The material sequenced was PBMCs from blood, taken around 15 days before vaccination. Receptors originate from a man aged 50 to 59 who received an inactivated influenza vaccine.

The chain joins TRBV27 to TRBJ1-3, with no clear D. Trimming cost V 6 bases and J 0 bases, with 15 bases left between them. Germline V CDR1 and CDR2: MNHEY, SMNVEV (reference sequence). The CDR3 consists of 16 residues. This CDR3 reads CASSAKVPYSGNTIYF. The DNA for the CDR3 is TGTGCCAGCAGCGCGAAAGTCCCCTACTCTGGAAACACCATATATTTT.

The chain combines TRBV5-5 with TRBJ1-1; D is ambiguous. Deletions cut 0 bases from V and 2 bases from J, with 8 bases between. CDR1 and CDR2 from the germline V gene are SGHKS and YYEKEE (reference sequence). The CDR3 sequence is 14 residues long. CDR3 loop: CASSLEAVNTEAFF. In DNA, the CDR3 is TGTGCCAGCAGCTTGGAGGCGGTTAACACTGAAGCTTTCTTT.

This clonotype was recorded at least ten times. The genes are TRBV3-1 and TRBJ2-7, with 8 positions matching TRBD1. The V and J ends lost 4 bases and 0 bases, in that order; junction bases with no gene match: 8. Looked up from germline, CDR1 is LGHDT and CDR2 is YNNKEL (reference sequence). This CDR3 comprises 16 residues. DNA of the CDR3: TGTGCCAGCAGCCCAGTCAGGACAGGGTACTCCTACGAGCAGTACTTC. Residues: CASSPVRTGYSYEQYF.

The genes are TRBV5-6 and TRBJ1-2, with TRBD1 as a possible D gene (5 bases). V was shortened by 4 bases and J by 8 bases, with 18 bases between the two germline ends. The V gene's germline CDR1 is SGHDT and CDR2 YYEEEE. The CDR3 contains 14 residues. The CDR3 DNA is TGTGCCAGCAGCCCACCCGGGACTCACTCCGGCTACACCTTC. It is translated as CASSPPGTHSGYTF.

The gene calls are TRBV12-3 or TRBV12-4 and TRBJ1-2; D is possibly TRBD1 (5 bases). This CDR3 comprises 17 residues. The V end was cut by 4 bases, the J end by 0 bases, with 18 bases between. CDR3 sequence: CASSSRPGTATNYGYTF. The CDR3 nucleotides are TGTGCCAGCAGTTCGCGTCCCGGGACGGCCACTAACTATGGCTACACCTTC.

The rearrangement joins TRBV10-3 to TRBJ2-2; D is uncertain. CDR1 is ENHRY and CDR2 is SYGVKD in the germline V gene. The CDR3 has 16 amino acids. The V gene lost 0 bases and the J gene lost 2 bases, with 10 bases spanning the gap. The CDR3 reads CAISESAHTNTGELFF. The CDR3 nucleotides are TGTGCCATCAGTGAGTCGGCACACACAAACACCGGGGAGCTGTTTTTT.

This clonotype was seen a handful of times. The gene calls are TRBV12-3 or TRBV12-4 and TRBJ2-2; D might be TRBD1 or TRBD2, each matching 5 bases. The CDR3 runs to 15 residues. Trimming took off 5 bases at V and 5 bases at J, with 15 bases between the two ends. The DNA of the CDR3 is TGTGCCAGCAGTCCGGGGCGGCCCCGGACCGGGGAGCTGTTTTTT. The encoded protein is CASSPGRPRTGELFF.

The CDR3 coding sequence is TGCGCCAGCAGCTCGGTACAGTACAATGAGCAGTTCTTC. Encoded protein: CASSSVQYNEQFF. The J gene is TRBJ2-1, the V gene TRBV5-1, with no clear D. The CDR3 loop spans 13 amino acids. Trimming cost V 3 bases and J 4 bases, with 8 bases left between them. Germline CDR1 is SGHRS and CDR2 is YFSETQ.

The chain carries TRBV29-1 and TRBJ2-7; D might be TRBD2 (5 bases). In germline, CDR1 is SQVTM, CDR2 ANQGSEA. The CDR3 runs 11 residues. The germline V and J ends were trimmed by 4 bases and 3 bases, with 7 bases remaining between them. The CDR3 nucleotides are TGCAGCGTTGTTGAGGGCTACGAGCAGTACTTC. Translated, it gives CSVVEGYEQYF.

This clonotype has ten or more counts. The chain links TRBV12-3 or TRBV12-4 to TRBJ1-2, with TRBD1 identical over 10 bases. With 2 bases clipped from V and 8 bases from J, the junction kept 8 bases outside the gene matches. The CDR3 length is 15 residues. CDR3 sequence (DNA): TGTGCCAGCAGTTTACTGGCGGGACAGGGGAGCGGCTACACCTTC. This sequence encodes CASSLLAGQGSGYTF.

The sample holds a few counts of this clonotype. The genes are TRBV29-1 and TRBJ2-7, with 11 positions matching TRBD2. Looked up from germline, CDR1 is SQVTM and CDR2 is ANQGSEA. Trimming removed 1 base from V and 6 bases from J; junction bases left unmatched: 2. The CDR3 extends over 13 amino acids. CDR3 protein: CSVEVLAGVEQYF. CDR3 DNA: TGCAGCGTTGAAGTACTAGCGGGAGTCGAGCAGTACTTC.

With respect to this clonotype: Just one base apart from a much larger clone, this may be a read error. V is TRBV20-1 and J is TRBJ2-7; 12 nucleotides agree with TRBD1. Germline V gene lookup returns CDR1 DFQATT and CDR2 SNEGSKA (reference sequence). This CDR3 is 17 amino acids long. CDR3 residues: CCALPGQGASISYEQYF. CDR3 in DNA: TGCTGTGCTCTACCGGGACAGGGGGCTTCGATTTCCTACGAGCAGTACTTC.

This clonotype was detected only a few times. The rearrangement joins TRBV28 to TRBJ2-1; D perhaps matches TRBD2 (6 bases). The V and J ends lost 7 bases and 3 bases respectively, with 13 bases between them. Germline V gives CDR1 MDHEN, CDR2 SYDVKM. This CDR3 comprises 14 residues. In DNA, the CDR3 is TGTGCCAGCATGGCGACTAGTTTCTACAATGAGCAGTTCTTC. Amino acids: CASMATSFYNEQFF.

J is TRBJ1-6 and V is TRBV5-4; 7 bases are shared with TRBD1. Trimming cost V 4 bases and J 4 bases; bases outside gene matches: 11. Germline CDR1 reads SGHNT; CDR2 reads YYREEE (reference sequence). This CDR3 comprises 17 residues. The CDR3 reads CASSGIQGLGYNSPLHF. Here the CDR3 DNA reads TGTGCCAGCAGCGGCATACAGGGGCTCGGATATAATTCACCCCTCCACTTT.

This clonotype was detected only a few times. CDR3 nucleotide sequence: TGTGCCATCAGTGACTCCAGCGGAGACAATGAGCAGTTCTTC. It specifies CAISDSSGDNEQFF. The rearrangement joins TRBV10-3 to TRBJ2-1; tentative D call: TRBD2 (5 bases). With 3 bases removed from V and 5 bases from J, the gap between germline ends came to 11 bases. Germline V gene sequence: CDR1 ENHRY, CDR2 SYGVKD. The CDR3 length is 14 residues.

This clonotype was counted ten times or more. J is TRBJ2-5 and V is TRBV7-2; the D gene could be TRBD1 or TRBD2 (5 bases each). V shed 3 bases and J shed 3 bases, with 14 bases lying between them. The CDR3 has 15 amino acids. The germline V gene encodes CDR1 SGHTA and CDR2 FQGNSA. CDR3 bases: TGTGCCAGCAGCTTTGGGGGAACCCACGAAGAGACCCAGTACTTC. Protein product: CASSFGGTHEETQYF.

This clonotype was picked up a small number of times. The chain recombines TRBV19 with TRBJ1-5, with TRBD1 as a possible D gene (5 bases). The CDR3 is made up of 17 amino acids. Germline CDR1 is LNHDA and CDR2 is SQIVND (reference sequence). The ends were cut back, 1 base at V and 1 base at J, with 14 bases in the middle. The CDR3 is CASSIGQGRKSNQPQHF. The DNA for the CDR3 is TGTGCCAGTAGTATAGGTCAGGGACGGAAGAGCAATCAGCCCCAGCATTTT.

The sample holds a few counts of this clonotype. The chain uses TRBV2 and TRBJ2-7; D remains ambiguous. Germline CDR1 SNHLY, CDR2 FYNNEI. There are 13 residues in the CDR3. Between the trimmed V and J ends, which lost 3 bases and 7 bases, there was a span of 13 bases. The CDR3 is CASSDHSSWEQYF. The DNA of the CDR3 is TGTGCCAGCAGTGATCACAGCTCGTGGGAGCAGTACTTC.

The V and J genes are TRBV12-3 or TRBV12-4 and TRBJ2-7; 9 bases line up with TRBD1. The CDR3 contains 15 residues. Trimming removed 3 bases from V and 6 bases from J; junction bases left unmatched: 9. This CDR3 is CASSFLGQGSGEQYF. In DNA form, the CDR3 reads TGTGCCAGCAGTTTTTTGGGACAGGGTAGTGGCGAGCAGTACTTC.

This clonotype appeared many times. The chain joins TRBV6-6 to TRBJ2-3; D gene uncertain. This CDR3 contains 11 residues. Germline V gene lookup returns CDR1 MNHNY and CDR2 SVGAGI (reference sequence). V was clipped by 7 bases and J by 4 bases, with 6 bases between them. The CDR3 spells CASNQADTQYF. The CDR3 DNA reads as TGTGCCAGCAATCAAGCAGATACGCAGTATTTT.

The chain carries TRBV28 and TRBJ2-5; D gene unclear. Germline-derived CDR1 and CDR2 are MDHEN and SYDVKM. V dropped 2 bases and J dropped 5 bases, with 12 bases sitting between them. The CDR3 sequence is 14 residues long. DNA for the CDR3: TGTGCCAGCAGTTTACAGGCGTTAGGGGAGACCCAGTACTTC. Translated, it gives CASSLQALGETQYF.

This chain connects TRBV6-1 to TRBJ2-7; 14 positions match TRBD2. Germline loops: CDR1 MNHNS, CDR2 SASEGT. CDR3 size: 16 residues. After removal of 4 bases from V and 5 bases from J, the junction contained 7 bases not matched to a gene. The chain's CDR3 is CASSGPGLAGANEQYF. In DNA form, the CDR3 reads TGTGCCAGCAGTGGCCCGGGACTAGCGGGGGCCAACGAGCAGTACTTC.

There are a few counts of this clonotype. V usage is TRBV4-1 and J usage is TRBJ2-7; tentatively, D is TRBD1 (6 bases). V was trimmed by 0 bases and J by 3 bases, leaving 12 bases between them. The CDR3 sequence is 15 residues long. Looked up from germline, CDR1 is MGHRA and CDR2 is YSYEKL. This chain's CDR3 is CASSQDPGVGYEQYF. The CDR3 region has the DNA TGCGCCAGCAGCCAAGACCCAGGGGTGGGCTACGAGCAGTACTTC.

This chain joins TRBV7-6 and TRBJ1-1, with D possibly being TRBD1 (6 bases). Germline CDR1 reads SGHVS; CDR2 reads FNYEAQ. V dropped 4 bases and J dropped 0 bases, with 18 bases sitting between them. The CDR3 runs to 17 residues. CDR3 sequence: CASSSRRGLGMNTEAFF. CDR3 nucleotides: TGTGCCAGCAGCTCCCGGAGGGGGTTAGGAATGAACACTGAAGCTTTCTTT.

CDR3 DNA: TGCGCCAGCAGCGGGGACTACCCCCGACCCTACGAGCAGTACTTC. Translated, it gives CASSGDYPRPYEQYF. V usage is TRBV5-1 and J usage is TRBJ2-7; 7 positions match TRBD2. The V and J ends lost 4 bases and 2 bases, in that order; junction bases with no gene match: 9. In germline, CDR1 is SGHRS, CDR2 YFSETQ. CDR3 size: 15 residues.

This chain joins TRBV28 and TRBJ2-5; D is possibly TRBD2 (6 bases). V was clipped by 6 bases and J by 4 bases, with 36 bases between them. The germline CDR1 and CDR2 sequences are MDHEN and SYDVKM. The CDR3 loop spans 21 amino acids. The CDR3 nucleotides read TGTGCCAGCAGCACGTCACGCGGAGGGCTCTCCCCTCCTAGTGGTTTAGAGACCCAGTACTTC. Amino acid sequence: CASSTSRGGLSPPSGLETQYF. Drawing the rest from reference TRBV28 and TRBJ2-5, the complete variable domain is DVKVTQSSRYLVKRTGEKVFLECVQDMDHENMFWYRQDPGLGLRLIYFSYDVKMKEKGDIPEGYSVSREKKERFSLILESASTNQTSMYLCASSTSRGGLSPPSGLETQYFGPGTRLLVL.

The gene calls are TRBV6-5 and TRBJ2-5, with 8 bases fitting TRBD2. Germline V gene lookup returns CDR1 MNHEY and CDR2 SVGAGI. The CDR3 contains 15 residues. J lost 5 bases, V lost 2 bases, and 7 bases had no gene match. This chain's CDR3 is CASSYLRGAGETQYF. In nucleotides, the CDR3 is TGTGCCAGCAGTTACCTGCGGGGGGCGGGGGAGACCCAGTACTTC.

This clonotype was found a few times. CDR3 sequence: CASSEGVQTSTDTQYF. In DNA, the CDR3 is TGCGCCAGCTCGGAGGGGGTGCAGACTAGCACAGATACGCAGTATTTT. The genes are TRBV5-1 and TRBJ2-3; D tentatively reads TRBD1 or TRBD2 (6 bases each). This CDR3 region has 16 residues. Trimming took 7 bases from V and 0 from J, leaving 18 bases between them. CDR1 and CDR2 (germline): SGHRS, YFSETQ.